This T cell receptor beta chain comes out of a study of Graves' ophthalmopathy and Graves' hyperthyroidism. Across the whole study: Stable hyperthyroidism meant no progression to ophthalmopathy within 18 months of follow-up.

Researchers took RNA transcripts and amplified TCR beta CDR3 regions from them. An opening RT-PCR round employed HTBI primers and preceded a second-round multiplex PCR. TCRdb ran MiXCR on the multiplex PCR reads and lists one entry per CDR3 protein. The sample includes around 1,000,000 distinct CDR3 sequences, about two fifths of them seen just once. Uncontrolled infections, pregnancy, lactation or other autoimmune diseases led to patient exclusion. As diagnostic evidence, clinical symptoms, serum thyroxine, TRAb, thyroid ultrasound and orbital computed tomography were relied upon. Notes on this clonotype: Its antigen is undetermined.

Trimming took 4 bases from V and 6 from J; bases not matched to a gene: 13. The CDR3 length is 15 residues. Germline V lookup: CDR1 DFQATT, CDR2 SNEGSKA (reference sequence). General study points: In blood appeared most of the expanded thyroid clonotypes whose frequency exceeded 0.001.

The sequencing input was peripheral blood or thyroid tissue (not recorded which). V usage is TRBV20-1 and J usage is TRBJ1-1, with 8 nucleotides matching TRBD1. This clonotype was sampled from an adult man with Graves' hyperthyroidism. DNA of the CDR3: TGCAGTGCTAAGGACAGGGTGGTGGCGTCCGCTGAAGCTTTCTTT. Encoded protein: CSAKDRVVASAEAFF.